A single sample gave rise to the 10 T cell receptor beta chains below, sequenced in a study of CD8+ T cells in alopecia areata. Treatment: oral pan-JAK inhibitor, 5-10 mg twice daily. RNA was isolated and reverse transcribed to cDNA, the sequencing template. The table came from immunoSEQ multiplex PCR; TCRdb's copy has only in-frame clones and leaves some out. The repertoire has under 200,000 clones, about 60% of them found once; the top ten carry more than 13%. The sequences come from CD4+ T cells sorted from blood, collected at week 24, from a patient treated with tofacitinib. The source is a human donor with alopecia areata.

This chain uses TRBV7-3 with TRBJ1-1; D unclear. This CDR3 has 13 amino acids. CDR1 is SGHTA, CDR2 FQGTGA, per germline. Trimming removed 4 bases at V and 4 bases at J, with 10 bases between. The CDR3 DNA follows: TGTGCCAGCAGCTATGGACTGGCCACTGAAGCTTTCTTT. It translates to CASSYGLATEAFF. Full variable domain (outside the CDR3, taken from reference TRBV7-3 and TRBJ1-1): GAGVSQTPSNKVTEKGKYVELRCDPISGHTALYWYRQSLGQGPEFLIYFQGTGAADDSGLPNDRFFAVRPEGSVSTLKIQRTERGDSAVYLCASSYGLATEAFFGQGTRLTVV.

The gene calls are TRBV11-3 and TRBJ2-2; D is uncertain. Germline CDR1 is SGHNT and CDR2 is YENEEA. V dropped 3 bases and J dropped 2 bases, with 10 bases sitting between them. The CDR3 extends over 15 amino acids. The CDR3 coding sequence is TGTGCCAGCAGCTTGGGTCGGCCTAACACCGGGGAGCTGTTTTTT. Its protein product is CASSLGRPNTGELFF.

A few counts support this clone. The rearrangement uses TRBV29-1 and TRBJ2-3, with TRBD2 as a possible D gene (6 bases). Germline V gene sequence: CDR1 SQVTM, CDR2 ANQGSEA. The CDR3 loop spans 12 amino acids. Trimming took off 7 bases at V and 2 bases at J, with 10 bases between the two ends. The CDR3 reads CSGRGYTDTQYF. The CDR3 DNA reads as TGCAGCGGGAGGGGATACACAGATACGCAGTATTTT.

The DNA of the CDR3 is TGTGCCAGCAGCGGACTAGCGGGGAACCCTCACTACGAGCAGTACTTC. As protein: CASSGLAGNPHYEQYF. The V call is TRBV13, the J call TRBJ2-7; 12 nucleotides match TRBD2. This CDR3 is built from 16 residues. Germline trimming cut 5 bases from V and 3 bases from J; bases unmatched to any gene: 8. The germline gives CDR1 PRHDT, CDR2 FYEKMQ (reference sequence).

This clone has a single count. The chain uses TRBV29-1 and TRBJ2-6; 8 bases match TRBD1. This CDR3 contains 16 residues. Germline CDR1 reads SQVTM; CDR2 reads ANQGSEA. The V gene end was trimmed by 7 bases and the J gene end by 0 bases; junction bases not matched to a gene: 8. The chain's CDR3 is CSAQGTGFSGANVLTF. CDR3 DNA: TGCAGCGCCCAGGGGACAGGCTTCTCTGGGGCCAACGTCCTGACTTTC.

The CDR3 is CASSQDGTATYEQYF. The CDR3 nucleotides read TGCGCCAGCAGCCAAGATGGGACAGCAACCTACGAGCAGTACTTC. The chain combines TRBV4-1 with TRBJ2-7; TRBD1 matches 7 bases. The J segment lost 2 bases and the V segment lost 0 bases, leaving 4 bases of the junction unmatched. CDR1 and CDR2 from the germline V gene are MGHRA and YSYEKL. The CDR3 is made up of 15 amino acids.

The CDR3 sequence is CSVVWGGYTGELFF. The CDR3 DNA reads as TGCAGCGTTGTGTGGGGGGGGTACACCGGGGAGCTGTTTTTT. The V gene is TRBV29-1, the J gene TRBJ2-2; 7 positions agree with TRBD2. The germline CDR1 and CDR2 sequences are SQVTM and ANQGSEA. The J segment lost 3 bases and the V segment lost 4 bases, leaving 5 bases of the junction unmatched. The CDR3 totals 14 residues.

The chain is built from TRBV9 and TRBJ1-2, with 7 bases lining up with TRBD1. CDR3 length: 15 residues. The junction had 6 bases not matched to a gene; V was cut back by 2 bases and J by 2 bases. The V gene's germline CDR1 is SGDLS and CDR2 YYNGEE. The CDR3 DNA follows: TGTGCCAGCAGCGTTCGGGACAGCAGAAACTATGGCTACACCTTC. Protein product: CASSVRDSRNYGYTF.

For the CDR3, the DNA is TGCAGCGTTGACTTGCCAGAACTTAGCACAGATACGCAGTATTTT. This translates into CSVDLPELSTDTQYF. This rearrangement joins TRBV29-1 to TRBJ2-3; D ambiguous. Germline values: CDR1 SQVTM, CDR2 ANQGSEA. This CDR3 has 15 amino acids. The V and J ends lost 3 bases and 0 bases respectively, with 13 bases between them.

The genes are TRBV18 and TRBJ1-5; weak D call: TRBD1 (6 bases). Germline values: CDR1 KGHSH, CDR2 LQKENI. The length of the CDR3 is 15 residues. With 1 base removed from V and 1 base from J, the gap between germline ends came to 8 bases. The CDR3 DNA reads TGTGCCAGCTCACCACGGGACACAAGCAATCAGCCCCAGCATTTT. Encoded protein: CASSPRDTSNQPQHF.